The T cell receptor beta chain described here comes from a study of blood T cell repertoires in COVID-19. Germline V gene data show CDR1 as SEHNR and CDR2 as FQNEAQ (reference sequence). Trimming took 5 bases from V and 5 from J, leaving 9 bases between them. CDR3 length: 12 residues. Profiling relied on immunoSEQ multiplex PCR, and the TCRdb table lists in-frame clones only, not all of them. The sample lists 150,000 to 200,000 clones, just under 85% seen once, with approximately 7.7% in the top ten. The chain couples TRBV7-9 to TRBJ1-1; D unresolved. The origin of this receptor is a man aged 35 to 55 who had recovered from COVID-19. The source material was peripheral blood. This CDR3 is CASSHLGTEAFF. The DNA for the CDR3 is TGTGCCAGCAGCCACCTCGGTACTGAAGCTTTCTTT.